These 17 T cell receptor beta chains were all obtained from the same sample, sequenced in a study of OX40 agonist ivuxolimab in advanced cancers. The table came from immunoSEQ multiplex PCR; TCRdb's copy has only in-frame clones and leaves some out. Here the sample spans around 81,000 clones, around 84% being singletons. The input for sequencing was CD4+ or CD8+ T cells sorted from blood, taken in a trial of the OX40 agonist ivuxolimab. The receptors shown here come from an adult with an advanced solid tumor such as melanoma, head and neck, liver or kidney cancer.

The CDR3 sequence is CASNGPGNYGYTF. In DNA, the CDR3 is TGCGCCAGCAACGGTCCAGGGAACTATGGCTACACCTTC. V is TRBV5-1 and J is TRBJ1-2, with D possibly TRBD1 on 5 matching bases. V was pared by 6 bases and J by 2 bases, with 11 bases between. Germline assignment: CDR1 SGHRS and CDR2 YFSETQ. The CDR3 sequence is 13 residues long.

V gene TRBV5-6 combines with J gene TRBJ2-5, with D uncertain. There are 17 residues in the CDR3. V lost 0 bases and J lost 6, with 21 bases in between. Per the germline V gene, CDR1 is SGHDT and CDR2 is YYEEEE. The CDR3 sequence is CASSLGIPVPGVQTQYF. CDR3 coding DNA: TGTGCCAGCAGCTTGGGAATTCCGGTCCCTGGAGTACAGACCCAGTACTTC. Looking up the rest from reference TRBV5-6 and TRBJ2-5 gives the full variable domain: DAGVTQSPTHLIKTRGQQVTLRCSPKSGHDTVSWYQQALGQGPQFIFQYYEEEERQRGNFPDRFSGHQFPNYSSELNVNALLLGDSALYLCASSLGIPVPGVQTQYFGPGTRLLVL.

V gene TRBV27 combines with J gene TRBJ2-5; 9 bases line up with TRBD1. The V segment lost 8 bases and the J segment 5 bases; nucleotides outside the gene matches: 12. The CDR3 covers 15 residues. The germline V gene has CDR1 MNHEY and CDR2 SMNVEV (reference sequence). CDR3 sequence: CASGRPGTGIETQYF. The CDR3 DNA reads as TGTGCCAGCGGTAGACCCGGGACAGGGATTGAGACCCAGTACTTC.

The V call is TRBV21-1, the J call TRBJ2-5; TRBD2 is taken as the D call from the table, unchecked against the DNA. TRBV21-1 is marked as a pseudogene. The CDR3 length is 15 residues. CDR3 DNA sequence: TGTGCCAGCAGCAGAGAGGCAAAATACCAAGAGACCCAGTACTTC. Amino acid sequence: CASSREAKYQETQYF.

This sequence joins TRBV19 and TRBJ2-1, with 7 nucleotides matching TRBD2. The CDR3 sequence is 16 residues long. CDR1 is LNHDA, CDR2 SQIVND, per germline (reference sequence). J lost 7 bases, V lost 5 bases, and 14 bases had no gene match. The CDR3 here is CASSPPLLGRTNEQFF. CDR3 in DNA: TGTGCCAGTAGTCCTCCCCTCCTCGGGAGGACGAATGAGCAGTTCTTC. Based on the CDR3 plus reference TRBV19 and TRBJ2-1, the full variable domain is DGGITQSPKYLFRKEGQNVTLSCEQNLNHDAMYWYRQDPGQGLRLIYYSQIVNDFQKGDIAEGYSVSREKKESFPLTVTSAQKNPTAFYLCASSPPLLGRTNEQFFGPGTRLTVL.

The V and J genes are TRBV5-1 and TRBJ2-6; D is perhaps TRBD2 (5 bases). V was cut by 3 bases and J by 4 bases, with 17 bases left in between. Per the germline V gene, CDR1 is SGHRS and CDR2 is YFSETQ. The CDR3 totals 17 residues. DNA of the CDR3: TGCGCCAGCAGCTCCGTTGCCCCATCGGGGGGGGCCAACGTCCTGACTTTC. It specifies CASSSVAPSGGANVLTF. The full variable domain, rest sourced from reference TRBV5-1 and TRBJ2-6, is KAGVTQTPRYLIKTRGQQVTLSCSPISGHRSVSWYQQTPGQGLQFLFEYFSETQRNKGNFPGRFSGRQFSNSRSEMNVSTLELGDSALYLCASSSVAPSGGANVLTFGAGSRLTVL.

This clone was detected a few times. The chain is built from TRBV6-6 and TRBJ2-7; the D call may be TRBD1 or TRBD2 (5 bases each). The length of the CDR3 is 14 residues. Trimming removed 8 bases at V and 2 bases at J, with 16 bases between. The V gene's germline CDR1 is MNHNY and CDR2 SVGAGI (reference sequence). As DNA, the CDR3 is TGTGCCAGCCGAGAGGGGAGAGGGACCTACGAGCAGTACGTC. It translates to CASREGRGTYEQYV.

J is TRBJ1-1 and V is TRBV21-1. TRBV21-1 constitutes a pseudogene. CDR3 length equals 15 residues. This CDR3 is CASSKRSGDPSQAFF. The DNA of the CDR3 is TGTGCCAGCAGCAAGAGGAGCGGAGATCCCAGCCAAGCTTTCTTT.

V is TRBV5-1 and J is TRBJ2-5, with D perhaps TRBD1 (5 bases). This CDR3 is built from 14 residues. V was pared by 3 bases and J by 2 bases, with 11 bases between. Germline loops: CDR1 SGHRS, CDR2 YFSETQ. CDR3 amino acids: CASSSRQIQETQYF. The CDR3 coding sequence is TGCGCCAGCAGCTCCCGACAGATTCAAGAGACCCAGTACTTC. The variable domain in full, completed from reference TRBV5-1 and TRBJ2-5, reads KAGVTQTPRYLIKTRGQQVTLSCSPISGHRSVSWYQQTPGQGLQFLFEYFSETQRNKGNFPGRFSGRQFSNSRSEMNVSTLELGDSALYLCASSSRQIQETQYFGPGTRLLVL.

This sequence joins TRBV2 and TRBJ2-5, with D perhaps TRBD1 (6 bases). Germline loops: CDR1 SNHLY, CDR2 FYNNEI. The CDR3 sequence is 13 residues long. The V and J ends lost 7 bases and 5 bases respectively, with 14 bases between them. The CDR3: CASKQDRSETQYF. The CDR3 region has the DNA TGTGCCAGCAAGCAGGACAGATCGGAGACCCAGTACTTC.

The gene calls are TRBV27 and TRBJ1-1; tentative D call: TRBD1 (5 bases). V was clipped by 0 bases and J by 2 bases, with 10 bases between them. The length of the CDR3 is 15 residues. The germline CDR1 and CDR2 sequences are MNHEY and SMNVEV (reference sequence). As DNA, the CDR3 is TGTGCCAGCAGTTTATCGAGGGGAACCAACACTGAAGCTTTCTTT. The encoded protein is CASSLSRGTNTEAFF.

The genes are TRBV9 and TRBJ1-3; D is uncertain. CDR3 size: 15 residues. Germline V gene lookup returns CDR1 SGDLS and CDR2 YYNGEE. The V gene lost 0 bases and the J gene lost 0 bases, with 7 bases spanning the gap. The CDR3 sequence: CASSVEGHSGNTIYF. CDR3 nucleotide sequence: TGTGCCAGCAGCGTAGAGGGTCACTCTGGAAACACCATATATTTT.

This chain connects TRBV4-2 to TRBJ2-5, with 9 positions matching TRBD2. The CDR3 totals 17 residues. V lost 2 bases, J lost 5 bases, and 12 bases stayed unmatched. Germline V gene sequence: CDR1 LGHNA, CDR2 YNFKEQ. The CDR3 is CASSQSRLAESPETQYF. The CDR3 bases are TGTGCCAGCAGCCAATCGAGACTAGCGGAGAGTCCGGAGACCCAGTACTTC.

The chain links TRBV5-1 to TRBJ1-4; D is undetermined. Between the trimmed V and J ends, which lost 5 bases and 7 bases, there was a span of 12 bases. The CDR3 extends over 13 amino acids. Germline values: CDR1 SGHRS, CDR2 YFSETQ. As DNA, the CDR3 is TGCGCCAGCAGGGCGGGCGGATCTGAAAAACTGTTTTTT. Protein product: CASRAGGSEKLFF. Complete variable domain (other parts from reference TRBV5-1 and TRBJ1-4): KAGVTQTPRYLIKTRGQQVTLSCSPISGHRSVSWYQQTPGQGLQFLFEYFSETQRNKGNFPGRFSGRQFSNSRSEMNVSTLELGDSALYLCASRAGGSEKLFFGSGTQLSVL.

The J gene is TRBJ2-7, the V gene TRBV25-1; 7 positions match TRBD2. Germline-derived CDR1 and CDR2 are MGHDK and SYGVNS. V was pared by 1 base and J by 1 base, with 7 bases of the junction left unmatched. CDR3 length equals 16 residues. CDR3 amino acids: CASSELSAGVSYEQYF. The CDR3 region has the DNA TGTGCCAGCAGTGAATTGAGTGCGGGAGTTTCCTACGAGCAGTACTTC.

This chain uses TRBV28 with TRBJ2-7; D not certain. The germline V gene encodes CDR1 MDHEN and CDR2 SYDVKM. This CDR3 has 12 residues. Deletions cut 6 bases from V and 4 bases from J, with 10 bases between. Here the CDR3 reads CASSLGLYEQYF. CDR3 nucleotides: TGTGCCAGCAGCCTGGGGTTGTACGAGCAGTACTTC.

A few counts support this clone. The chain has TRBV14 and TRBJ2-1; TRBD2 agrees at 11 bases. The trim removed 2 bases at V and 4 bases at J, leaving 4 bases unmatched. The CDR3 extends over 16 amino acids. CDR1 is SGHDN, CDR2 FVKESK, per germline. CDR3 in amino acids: CASSQRLAGMYNEQFF. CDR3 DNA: TGTGCCAGCAGCCAAAGACTAGCGGGAATGTACAATGAGCAGTTCTTC. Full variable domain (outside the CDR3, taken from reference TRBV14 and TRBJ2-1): EAGVTQFPSHSVIEKGQTVTLRCDPISGHDNLYWYRRVMGKEIKFLLHFVKESKQDESGMPNNRFLAERTGGTYSTLKVQPAELEDSGVYFCASSQRLAGMYNEQFFGPGTRLTVL.